This T cell receptor (beta chain) was captured in a study of blood T cell repertoires in COVID-19. Study-level information: T cells, B-cell-depleted T cells, or PBMCs supplied cDNA or gDNA.

Looked up from germline, CDR1 is SGDLS and CDR2 is YYNGEE. The CDR3 consists of 15 residues. V trimming: 0 bases; J trimming: 4 bases; junction bases outside the gene matches: 0. Clones were sequenced by immunoSEQ multiplex PCR, and TCRdb holds only the in-frame ones, with some missing. The top ten clones hold 0.8% of a sample with some 250,000 clones, roughly 87% of them seen once. This clone came up once. This same CDR3 is encoded by further DNA sequences in the sample. Input material: peripheral blood. The source of this sequence is a woman aged 25 to 39 with acute or convalescent COVID-19. V is TRBV9 and J is TRBJ2-7; 14 bases fit TRBD2. The CDR3 loop is CASSVGLAGGYEQYF. The CDR3 region has the DNA TGTGCCAGCAGCGTAGGACTAGCGGGAGGGTACGAGCAGTACTTC.